The 5 T cell receptor beta chains given below trace back to one sample, sequenced in a study of response to subunit inactivated influenza vaccine. TCRdb independently ran MiXCR on the RT-PCR reads; one entry per CDR3 protein. The table lists hundreds of thousands of distinct CDR3 sequences, 6% to 9% of them singletons. The sample consisted of PBMCs from blood, taken around 25 months after vaccination. The receptors were gathered from a man aged 50-75 years who received an inactivated influenza vaccine.

This clonotype was seen at least ten times. CDR3 in amino acids: CASSFVVGVGNYGYTF. As DNA, the CDR3 is TGTGCCAGCAGTTTCGTCGTGGGGGTAGGGAACTATGGCTACACCTTC. The rearrangement joins TRBV28 to TRBJ1-2; weak D call: TRBD1 (5 bases). From germline, CDR1 is MDHEN and CDR2 SYDVKM. The V and J ends lost 3 bases and 2 bases respectively, with 16 bases between them. The CDR3 contains 16 residues.

This clonotype showed up just a few times. The chain employs TRBV7-8 and TRBJ2-1, with 9 bases that match TRBD2. The germline CDR1 and CDR2 sequences are SGHVS and FQNEAQ. This CDR3 is 16 amino acids long. The ends lost 5 bases at V and 4 bases at J; junction bases unmatched: 9. CDR3 coding DNA: TGTGCCAGCAGCCGTACGGGACTAGCAGCATACAATGAGCAGTTCTTC. It translates to CASSRTGLAAYNEQFF.

This clonotype was observed a handful of times. The CDR3 bases are TGCGCCAGCAGCCAGAACAGGGTGAGTGAGCAGTTCTTC. Translating it yields CASSQNRVSEQFF. The V and J genes are TRBV4-1 and TRBJ2-1; maybe TRBD1 (6 bases). With 3 bases removed from V and 9 bases from J, the gap between germline ends came to 12 bases. The CDR3 is made up of 13 amino acids. CDR1 MGHRA and CDR2 YSYEKL come from the germline V gene.

The chain is built from TRBV3-1 and TRBJ2-2; tentatively, D is TRBD2 (5 bases). This CDR3 has 17 residues. V was trimmed by 1 base and J by 2 bases, leaving 14 bases between them. The germline V gene encodes CDR1 LGHDT and CDR2 YNNKEL (reference sequence). In DNA, the CDR3 is TGTGCCAGCAGCCAAGCGGCAGGAGCGGTAAACACCGGGGAGCTGTTTTTT. This gives the protein CASSQAAGAVNTGELFF.

The sample holds many counts of this clonotype. This chain connects TRBV5-1 to TRBJ2-7; 11 bases fit TRBD1. The V gene's germline CDR1 is SGHRS and CDR2 YFSETQ. Trimming at V came to 4 bases and at J to 6 bases, leaving 9 bases not matched to a gene. The CDR3 is 15 amino acids. The CDR3 protein is CASSLDPGTGGEQYF. As DNA, the CDR3 is TGCGCCAGCAGCCTGGATCCAGGGACAGGGGGCGAGCAGTACTTC. Combining the CDR3 with reference TRBV5-1 and TRBJ2-7 gives the whole variable domain KAGVTQTPRYLIKTRGQQVTLSCSPISGHRSVSWYQQTPGQGLQFLFEYFSETQRNKGNFPGRFSGRQFSNSRSEMNVSTLELGDSALYLCASSLDPGTGGEQYFGPGTRLTVT.